This T cell receptor (beta chain) was captured in a study of OX40 agonist ivuxolimab in advanced cancers. Whole-study context: The treatment was a fully human IgG2 OX40 agonist, ivuxolimab. Patients got intravenous ivuxolimab at 0.01 to 10 mg/kg every 2 weeks.

V lost 7 bases and J lost 3; bases outside the gene matches: 15. The CDR3 runs 17 residues. Germline V gene sequence: CDR1 SGHVS, CDR2 FNYEAQ. Patients were excluded for autoimmune disease history or systemic immunosuppression. Clones were sequenced by immunoSEQ multiplex PCR, and TCRdb holds only the in-frame ones, with some missing. Here the sample spans more than 75,000 clones, approximately 90% being singletons. The TCR sequence derives from an adult with an advanced solid tumor such as melanoma, head and neck, liver or kidney cancer. The input for sequencing was CD4+ or CD8+ T cells sorted from blood, taken in a trial of the OX40 agonist ivuxolimab. The J gene is TRBJ2-4, the V gene TRBV7-6; 7 bases fit TRBD2. CDR3 coding DNA: TGTGCCAGCAAAGGTCGGGAGGCCAACACTCTCAAAAACATTCAGTACTTC. Translating it yields CASKGREANTLKNIQYF.